These T cell receptor beta chains were read from a single sample in a study of technical replicates of blood from a handful of donors. TCRdb keeps only in-frame clones here, not all; method: immunoSEQ multiplex PCR. The profile covers about 100,000 clones, with about 96% appearing a single time and 0.36% taken by the ten largest. The sample was T cells isolated from PBMCs. The receptor set was obtained from a human donor in good health. CDR3s include the opening cysteine and the closing phenylalanine or tryptophan. Fields, in order: V gene, D gene, J gene, clone size, CDR3 protein, CDR3 DNA. A D gene is named only where the DNA matches it firmly. Clone size is given for some rows only: seen once, a few or many times, or a class if the clone is expanded.

V gene: TRBV7-9; D gene: NA; J gene: TRBJ1-2; clone size: NA; CDR3 protein: CASRPGFRGYTF; CDR3 DNA: TGTGCCAGCAGACCAGGTTTTCGTGGCTACACCTTC
V gene: TRBV7-6; D gene: NA; J gene: TRBJ2-1; clone size: NA; CDR3 protein: CASSLAGTAFF; CDR3 DNA: TGTGCCAGCAGCCTGGCGGGGACCGCGTTCTTC
V gene: TRBV6-5; D gene: NA; J gene: TRBJ2-5; clone size: NA; CDR3 protein: CASSSGAETQYF; CDR3 DNA: TGTGCCAGCAGTTCTGGGGCAGAGACCCAGTACTTC
V gene: TRBV29-1; D gene: NA; J gene: TRBJ1-1; clone size: NA; CDR3 protein: CSVYFSRMNTEAFF; CDR3 DNA: TGCAGCGTCTACTTCTCCCGCATGAACACTGAAGCTTTCTTT
V gene: TRBV4-1; D gene: NA; J gene: TRBJ1-2; clone size: NA; CDR3 protein: CASSPPGGGVSYGYTF; CDR3 DNA: TGCGCCAGCAGCCCCCCGGGGGGGGGAGTAAGCTATGGCTACACCTTC
V gene: TRBV4-3; D gene: NA; J gene: TRBJ2-1; clone size: NA; CDR3 protein: CASSQSGNEQFF; CDR3 DNA: TGCGCCAGCAGCCAAAGCGGCAATGAGCAGTTCTTC
V gene: TRBV15; D gene: TRBD1; J gene: TRBJ2-1; clone size: NA; CDR3 protein: CATSRARSGQGVHEQFF; CDR3 DNA: TGTGCCACCAGCAGAGCCCGATCGGGACAGGGGGTCCATGAGCAGTTCTTC
V gene: TRBV6-5; D gene: NA; J gene: TRBJ1-2; clone size: NA; CDR3 protein: CASSSGWEGYTF; CDR3 DNA: TGTGCCAGCAGTTCGGGGTGGGAGGGCTACACCTTC
V gene: TRBV9; D gene: TRBD1; J gene: TRBJ2-7; clone size: NA; CDR3 protein: CASSAGTGGYEQYF; CDR3 DNA: TGTGCCAGCAGCGCCGGGACAGGGGGCTACGAGCAGTACTTC
V gene: TRBV23-1; D gene: TRBD1; J gene: TRBJ1-5; clone size: NA; CDR3 protein: CASSQRDRGYGNQPQHF; CDR3 DNA: TGCGCCAGCAGTCAAAGGGACAGGGGATATGGCAATCAGCCCCAGCATTTT
V gene: TRBV7-2; D gene: TRBD2; J gene: TRBJ2-1; clone size: NA; CDR3 protein: CASSYLTSGSTDEQFF; CDR3 DNA: TGTGCCAGCAGCTATCTGACTAGCGGGAGTACGGATGAGCAGTTCTTC
V gene: TRBV6-5; D gene: NA; J gene: TRBJ2-7; clone size: NA; CDR3 protein: CASSWGEVVGEQYF; CDR3 DNA: TGTGCCAGCAGTTGGGGGGAGGTTGTGGGCGAGCAGTACTTC
V gene: TRBV6-1; D gene: TRBD1; J gene: TRBJ1-5; clone size: NA; CDR3 protein: CASSVPGQGAAPQHF; CDR3 DNA: TGTGCCAGCAGTGTACCGGGACAGGGGGCTGCCCCCCAGCATTTT
V gene: TRBV6-5; D gene: NA; J gene: TRBJ2-7; clone size: NA; CDR3 protein: CASSSTPGSSYEQYF; CDR3 DNA: TGTGCCAGCAGTTCCACCCCGGGGAGCTCCTACGAGCAGTACTTC
V gene: TRBV6-6; D gene: TRBD1; J gene: TRBJ1-1; clone size: NA; CDR3 protein: CASGPDRGYTEAFF; CDR3 DNA: TGTGCCAGCGGCCCGGACAGGGGGTACACTGAAGCTTTCTTT
V gene: TRBV5-4; D gene: TRBD2; J gene: TRBJ2-1; clone size: NA; CDR3 protein: CASSLAGAPHEQFF; CDR3 DNA: TGTGCCAGCAGCCTAGCGGGAGCCCCCCATGAGCAGTTCTTC
V gene: TRBV19; D gene: NA; J gene: TRBJ2-1; clone size: NA; CDR3 protein: CASSIDGSSYNEQFF; CDR3 DNA: TGTGCCAGTAGTATAGACGGGAGCTCCTACAATGAGCAGTTCTTC
V gene: TRBV11-2; D gene: NA; J gene: TRBJ2-3; clone size: NA; CDR3 protein: CASSLSRNREVPDTQYF; CDR3 DNA: TGTGCCAGCAGCTTAAGTCGGAACAGGGAAGTTCCAGATACGCAGTATTTT
V gene: TRBV30; D gene: NA; J gene: TRBJ2-7; clone size: NA; CDR3 protein: CAWTPGLDYEQYF; CDR3 DNA: TGTGCCTGGACCCCGGGACTGGACTACGAGCAGTACTTC
V gene: TRBV7-9; D gene: TRBD1; J gene: TRBJ1-3; clone size: once; CDR3 protein: CASNGLQGNRGNTIYF; CDR3 DNA: TGTGCCAGCAACGGTCTACAGGGGAACCGTGGAAACACCATATATTTT
V gene: TRBV9; D gene: NA; J gene: TRBJ2-5; clone size: few; CDR3 protein: CASSGTGIETQYF; CDR3 DNA: TGTGCCAGCAGCGGCACAGGGATTGAGACCCAGTACTTC
V gene: TRBV7-3; D gene: NA; J gene: TRBJ2-3; clone size: NA; CDR3 protein: CASSFPSTDTQYF; CDR3 DNA: TGTGCCAGCAGCTTTCCAAGCACAGATACGCAGTATTTT
V gene: TRBV19; D gene: TRBD1; J gene: TRBJ2-7; clone size: NA; CDR3 protein: CASSSLRGMNEQYF; CDR3 DNA: TGTGCCAGTAGTAGTCTCAGGGGGATGAACGAGCAGTACTTC
V gene: TRBV5-1; D gene: NA; J gene: TRBJ1-5; clone size: NA; CDR3 protein: CASSPETGWNQPQHF; CDR3 DNA: TGCGCCAGCAGCCCAGAAACAGGGTGGAATCAGCCCCAGCATTTT
V gene: TRBV9; D gene: NA; J gene: TRBJ1-2; clone size: NA; CDR3 protein: CASTATLTASGYTF; CDR3 DNA: TGTGCCAGCACCGCGACCCTGACAGCATCAGGCTACACCTTC
V gene: TRBV13; D gene: NA; J gene: TRBJ1-1; clone size: NA; CDR3 protein: CASSYRFRAFF; CDR3 DNA: TGTGCCAGCAGCTACAGGTTTAGGGCTTTCTTT
V gene: TRBV19; D gene: NA; J gene: TRBJ2-3; clone size: NA; CDR3 protein: CASSIRGGILPDTQYF; CDR3 DNA: TGTGCCAGTAGTATAAGGGGCGGTATATTGCCAGATACGCAGTATTTT
V gene: TRBV30; D gene: NA; J gene: TRBJ2-4; clone size: NA; CDR3 protein: CAWSVTFLGGLDF; CDR3 DNA: TGTGCCTGGAGTGTAACCTTCTTGGGGGGTTTGGACTTC
V gene: TRBV7-2; D gene: TRBD1; J gene: TRBJ2-7; clone size: NA; CDR3 protein: CASSARGPHEQYF; CDR3 DNA: TGTGCCAGCAGCGCCAGGGGGCCTCACGAGCAGTACTTC
V gene: TRBV9; D gene: NA; J gene: TRBJ2-2; clone size: NA; CDR3 protein: CASSRTGMVNTGELFF; CDR3 DNA: TGTGCCAGCAGCAGAACAGGGATGGTAAACACCGGGGAGCTGTTTTTT